This entry describes one T cell receptor beta chain. Its target is unknown. Each sample had two DNA replicates, 0.5 ug blood or around 1.6 ug tissue. The table came from immunoSEQ multiplex PCR; TCRdb's copy has only in-frame clones and leaves some out. The sample consists of roughly 9,900 clones, around three fifths of them appearing once. The sample comes from a study of early stage breast cancer tumors. General observations from the study: Bulk DNA sequencing of unsorted cells missed chain pairing and markers. Most shared enriched TCRB sequences were commonly generated ones. Blood repertoires resembled normal breast more than tumor.

The CDR3 sequence is 13 residues long. V was shortened by 3 bases and J by 10 bases, with 13 bases between the two germline ends. The germline V gene has CDR1 GTSNPN and CDR2 SVGIG (reference sequence). The gene calls are TRBV30 and TRBJ1-6; D not resolved. The receptor's source is a person aged 55 to 70 with breast cancer. The sequencing sample was made of breast tumor tissue. The CDR3 is CAWSVEIGSPLHF. In DNA form, the CDR3 reads TGTGCCTGGAGCGTCGAGATTGGCTCACCCCTCCACTTT.